This T cell receptor (beta chain) appears in the sequencing data of a study of healthy donors' naive CD4 and CD8 T cells. Each TCR library used around 0.5 ug of total RNA and a linear amplification protocol. TCRdb itself ran the reads through MiXCR, one entry per CDR3 protein. The profile shows about 180,000 distinct CDR3 sequences, 65% to 80% of them singletons. V shed 7 bases and J shed 4 bases, with 20 bases lying between them. The V gene's germline CDR1 is MNHEY and CDR2 SMNVEV (reference sequence). CDR3 size: 17 residues. This rearrangement joins TRBV27 to TRBJ1-6; D is ambiguous. Sequencing was performed on naive CD4+ and CD8+ T cells sorted from blood, pooled from several donors. This TCR derives from a pool of human donors in good health; the sample pools cells from several healthy donors. This CDR3 is CASIQPPEGDYNSPLHF. The CDR3 bases are TGTGCCAGCATCCAGCCCCCCGAGGGAGATTATAATTCACCCCTCCACTTT.